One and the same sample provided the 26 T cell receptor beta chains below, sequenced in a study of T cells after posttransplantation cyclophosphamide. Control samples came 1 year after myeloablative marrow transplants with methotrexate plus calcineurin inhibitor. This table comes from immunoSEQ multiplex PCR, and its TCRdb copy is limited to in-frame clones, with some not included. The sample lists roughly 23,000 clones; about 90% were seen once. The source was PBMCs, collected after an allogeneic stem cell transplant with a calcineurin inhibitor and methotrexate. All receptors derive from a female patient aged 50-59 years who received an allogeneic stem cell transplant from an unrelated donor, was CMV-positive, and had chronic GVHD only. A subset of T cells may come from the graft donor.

The CDR3 sequence is CASSIAGGGNQPQHF. In DNA form, the CDR3 reads TGTGCCAGTAGTATTGCAGGGGGTGGCAATCAGCCCCAGCATTTT. The chain joins TRBV19 to TRBJ1-5, with 7 bases lining up with TRBD1. J was trimmed by 2 bases and V by 3 bases; bases with no gene match: 4. CDR1 and CDR2 (germline): LNHDA, SQIVND (reference sequence). The CDR3 is made up of 15 amino acids.

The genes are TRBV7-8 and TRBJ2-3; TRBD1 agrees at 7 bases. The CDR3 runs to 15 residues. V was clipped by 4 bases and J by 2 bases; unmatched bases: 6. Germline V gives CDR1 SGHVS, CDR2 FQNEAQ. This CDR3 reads CASSYDRAHTDTQYF. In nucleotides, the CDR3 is TGTGCCAGCAGCTACGACAGGGCCCACACAGATACGCAGTATTTT.

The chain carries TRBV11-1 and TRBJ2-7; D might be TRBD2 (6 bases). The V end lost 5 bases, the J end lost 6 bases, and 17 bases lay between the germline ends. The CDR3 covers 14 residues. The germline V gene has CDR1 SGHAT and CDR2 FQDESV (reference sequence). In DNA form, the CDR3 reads TGTGCCAGCAGCAGGCGACGAGGGGAGGCCGAGCAGTACTTC. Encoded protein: CASSRRRGEAEQYF.

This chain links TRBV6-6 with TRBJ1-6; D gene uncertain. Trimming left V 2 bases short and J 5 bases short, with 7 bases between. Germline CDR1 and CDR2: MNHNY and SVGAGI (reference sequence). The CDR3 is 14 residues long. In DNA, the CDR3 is TGTGCCAGCAGTTACGCGGATAATAATTCACCCCTCCACTTT. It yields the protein CASSYADNNSPLHF.

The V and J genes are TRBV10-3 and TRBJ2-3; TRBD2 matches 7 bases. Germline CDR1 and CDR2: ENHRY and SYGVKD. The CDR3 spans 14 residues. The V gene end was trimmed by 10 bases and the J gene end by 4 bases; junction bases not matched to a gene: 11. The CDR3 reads CANPLAGVADTQYF. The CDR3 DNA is TGTGCCAACCCGCTGGCGGGAGTAGCAGATACGCAGTATTTT.

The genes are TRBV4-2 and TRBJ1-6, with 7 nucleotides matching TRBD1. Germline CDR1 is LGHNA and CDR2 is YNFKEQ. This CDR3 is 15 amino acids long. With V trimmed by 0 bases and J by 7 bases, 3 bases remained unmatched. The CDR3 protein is CASSQETGRNSPLHF. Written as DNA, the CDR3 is TGTGCCAGCAGCCAAGAGACAGGGCGGAATTCACCCCTCCACTTT.

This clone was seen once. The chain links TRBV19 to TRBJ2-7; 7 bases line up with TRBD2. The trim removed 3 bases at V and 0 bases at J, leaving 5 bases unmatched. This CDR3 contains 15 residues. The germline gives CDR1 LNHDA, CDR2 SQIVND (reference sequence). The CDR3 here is CASSMYRDYSYEQYF. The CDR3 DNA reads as TGTGCCAGTAGTATGTACCGGGACTACTCCTACGAGCAGTACTTC. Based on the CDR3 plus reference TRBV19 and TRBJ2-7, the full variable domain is DGGITQSPKYLFRKEGQNVTLSCEQNLNHDAMYWYRQDPGQGLRLIYYSQIVNDFQKGDIAEGYSVSREKKESFPLTVTSAQKNPTAFYLCASSMYRDYSYEQYFGPGTRLTVT.

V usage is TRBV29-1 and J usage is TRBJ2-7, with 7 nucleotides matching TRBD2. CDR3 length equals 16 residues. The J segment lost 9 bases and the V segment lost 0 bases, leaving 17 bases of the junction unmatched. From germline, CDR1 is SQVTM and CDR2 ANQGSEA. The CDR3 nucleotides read TGCAGCGTTGAAGATTTTACCCGCGGGAGAGTAGGCGGGCAGTACTTC. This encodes CSVEDFTRGRVGGQYF.

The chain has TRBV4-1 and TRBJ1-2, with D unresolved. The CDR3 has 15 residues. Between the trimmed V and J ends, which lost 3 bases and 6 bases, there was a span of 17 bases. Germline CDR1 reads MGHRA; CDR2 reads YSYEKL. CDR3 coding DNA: TGCGCCAGCAGCCAGATGGGAGCCGGCGGAAATGGCTACACCTTC. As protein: CASSQMGAGGNGYTF.

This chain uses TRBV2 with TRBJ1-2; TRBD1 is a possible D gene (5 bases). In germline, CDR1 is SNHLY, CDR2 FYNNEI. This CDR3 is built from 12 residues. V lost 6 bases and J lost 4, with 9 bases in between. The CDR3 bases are TGTGCCAGCAGGCCGGGGGGCTATGGCTACACCTTC. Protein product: CASRPGGYGYTF. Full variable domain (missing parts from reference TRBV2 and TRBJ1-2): EPEVTQTPSHQVTQMGQEVILRCVPISNHLYFYWYRQILGQKVEFLVSFYNNEISEKSEIFDDQFSVERPDGSNFTLKIRSTKLEDSAMYFCASRPGGYGYTFGSGTRLTVV.

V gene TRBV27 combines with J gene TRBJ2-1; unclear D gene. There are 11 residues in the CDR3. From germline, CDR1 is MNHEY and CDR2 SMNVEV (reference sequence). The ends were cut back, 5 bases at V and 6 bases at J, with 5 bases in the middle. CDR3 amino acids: CASSLGNEQFF. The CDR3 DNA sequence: TGTGCCAGCAGTCTAGGCAATGAGCAGTTCTTC.

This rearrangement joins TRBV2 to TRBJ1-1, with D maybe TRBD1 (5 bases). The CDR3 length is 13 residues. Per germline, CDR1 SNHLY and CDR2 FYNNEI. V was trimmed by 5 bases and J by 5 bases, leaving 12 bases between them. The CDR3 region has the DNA TGTGCCAGCAGTTTAGGGGCCGGAACTGAAGCTTTCTTT. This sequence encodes CASSLGAGTEAFF.

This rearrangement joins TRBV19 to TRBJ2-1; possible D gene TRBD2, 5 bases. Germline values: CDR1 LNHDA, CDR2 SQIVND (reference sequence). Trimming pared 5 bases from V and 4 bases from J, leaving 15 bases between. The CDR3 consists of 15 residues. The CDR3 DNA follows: TGTGCCAGTAGTGTCGAGCGGAGGCGATACAATGAGCAGTTCTTC. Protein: CASSVERRRYNEQFF.

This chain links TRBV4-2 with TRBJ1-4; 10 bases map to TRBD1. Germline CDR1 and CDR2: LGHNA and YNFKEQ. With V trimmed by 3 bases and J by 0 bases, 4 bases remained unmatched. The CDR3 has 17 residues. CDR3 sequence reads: CASSQGQGSPTNEKLFF. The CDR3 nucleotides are TGTGCCAGCAGCCAGGGACAGGGGAGCCCAACTAATGAAAAACTGTTTTTT.

For the CDR3, the DNA is TGTGCCTGGAGCCCGGACAGGGGTAACTATGGCTACACCTTC. Translation gives CAWSPDRGNYGYTF. The genes are TRBV30 and TRBJ1-2; TRBD1 aligns across 9 bases. This CDR3 contains 14 residues. V was clipped by 3 bases and J by 1 base; unmatched bases: 3. In germline, CDR1 is GTSNPN, CDR2 SVGIG (reference sequence).

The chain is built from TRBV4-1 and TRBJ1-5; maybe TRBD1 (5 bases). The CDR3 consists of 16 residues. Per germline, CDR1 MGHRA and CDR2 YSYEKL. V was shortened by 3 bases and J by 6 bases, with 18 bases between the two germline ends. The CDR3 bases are TGCGCCAGCAGCCACCCCTCCGCGGGGGTTGGTCAGCCCCAGCATTTT. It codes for CASSHPSAGVGQPQHF.

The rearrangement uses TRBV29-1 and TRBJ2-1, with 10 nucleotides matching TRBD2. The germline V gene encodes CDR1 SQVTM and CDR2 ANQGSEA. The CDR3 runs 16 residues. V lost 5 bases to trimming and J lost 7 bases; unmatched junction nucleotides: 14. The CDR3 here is CSVTPPQREGWNEQFF. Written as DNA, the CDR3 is TGCAGCGTTACCCCCCCCCAGCGGGAGGGTTGGAATGAGCAGTTCTTC.

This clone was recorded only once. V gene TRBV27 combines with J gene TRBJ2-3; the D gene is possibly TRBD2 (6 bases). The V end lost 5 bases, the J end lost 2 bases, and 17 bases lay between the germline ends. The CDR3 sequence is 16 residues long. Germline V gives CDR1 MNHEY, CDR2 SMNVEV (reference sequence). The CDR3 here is CASSPPWGEVTDTQYF. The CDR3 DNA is TGTGCCAGCAGTCCCCCATGGGGGGAAGTCACAGATACGCAGTATTTT.

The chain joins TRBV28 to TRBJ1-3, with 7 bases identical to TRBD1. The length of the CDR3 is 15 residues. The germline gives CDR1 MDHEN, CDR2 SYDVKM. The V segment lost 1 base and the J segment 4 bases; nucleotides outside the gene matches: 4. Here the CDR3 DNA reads TGTGCCAGCAGTTTATACCAGGGGGGCGGAAACACCATATATTTT. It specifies CASSLYQGGGNTIYF.

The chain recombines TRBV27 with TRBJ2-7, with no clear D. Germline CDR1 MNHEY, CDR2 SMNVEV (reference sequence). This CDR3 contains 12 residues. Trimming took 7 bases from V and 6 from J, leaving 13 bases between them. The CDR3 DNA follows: TGTGCCAGCAACTCCGTCCCCGGCGAGCAGTACTTC. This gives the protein CASNSVPGEQYF.

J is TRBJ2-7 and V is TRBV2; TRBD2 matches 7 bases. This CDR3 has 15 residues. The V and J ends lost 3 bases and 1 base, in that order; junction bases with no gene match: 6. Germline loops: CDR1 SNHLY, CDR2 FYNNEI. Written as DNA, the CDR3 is TGTGCCAGCAGTGACTTCCTAGCGGAGTCCTACGAGCAGTACTTC. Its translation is CASSDFLAESYEQYF.

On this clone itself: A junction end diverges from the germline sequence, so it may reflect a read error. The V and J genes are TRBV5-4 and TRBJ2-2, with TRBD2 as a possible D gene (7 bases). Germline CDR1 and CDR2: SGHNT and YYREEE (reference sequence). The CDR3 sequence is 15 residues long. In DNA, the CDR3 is TGTGCCAGCAGCTTGGTAGGGGGGGACACCGGGGAGCTGCTTTTT. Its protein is CASSLVGGDTGELLF.

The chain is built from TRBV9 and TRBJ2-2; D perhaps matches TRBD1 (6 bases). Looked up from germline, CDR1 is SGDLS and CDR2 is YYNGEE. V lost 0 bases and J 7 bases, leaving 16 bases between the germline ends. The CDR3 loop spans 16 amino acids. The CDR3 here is CASSVARQDSGGELFF. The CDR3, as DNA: TGTGCCAGCAGCGTAGCGAGACAGGATAGTGGCGGGGAGCTGTTTTTT.

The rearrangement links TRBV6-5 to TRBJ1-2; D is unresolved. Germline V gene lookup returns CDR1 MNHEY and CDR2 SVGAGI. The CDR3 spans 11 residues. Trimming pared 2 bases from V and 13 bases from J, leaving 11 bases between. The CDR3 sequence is CASSYEGALTF. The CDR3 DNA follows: TGTGCCAGCAGTTACGAGGGAGCGCTCACCTTC.

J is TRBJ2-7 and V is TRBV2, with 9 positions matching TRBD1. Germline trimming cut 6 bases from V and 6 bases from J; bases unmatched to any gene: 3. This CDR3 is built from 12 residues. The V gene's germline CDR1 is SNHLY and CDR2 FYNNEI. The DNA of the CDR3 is TGTGCCAGCAGGGTGACAGGGGGCGAGCAGTACTTC. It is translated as CASRVTGGEQYF.

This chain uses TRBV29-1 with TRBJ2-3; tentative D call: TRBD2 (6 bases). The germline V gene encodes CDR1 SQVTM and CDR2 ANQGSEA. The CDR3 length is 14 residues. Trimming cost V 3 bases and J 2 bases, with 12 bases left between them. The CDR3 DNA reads TGCAGCGTTGACGGGGGACCCAACACAGATACGCAGTATTTT. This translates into CSVDGGPNTDTQYF.